This T cell receptor beta chain was sequenced for a study of control samples from healthy donors and cancer patients. The data were produced by immunoSEQ multiplex PCR, yet TCRdb's version contains in-frame clones alone and is incomplete. The sample includes about 170,000 clones, 90% to 95% of them seen just once. The CDR3 totals 14 residues. The V end was cut by 5 bases, the J end by 1 base, with 11 bases between. Germline V gene data show CDR1 as LGHNT and CDR2 as FRNRAP. Material: blood. The receptor's source is a woman aged 55-69 years in good health. The chain employs TRBV12-5 and TRBJ1-1; D remains ambiguous. CDR3 in DNA: TGTGCTAGTGGTCCCCGGGTGGGGAACACTGAAGCTTTCTTT. As protein: CASGPRVGNTEAFF.